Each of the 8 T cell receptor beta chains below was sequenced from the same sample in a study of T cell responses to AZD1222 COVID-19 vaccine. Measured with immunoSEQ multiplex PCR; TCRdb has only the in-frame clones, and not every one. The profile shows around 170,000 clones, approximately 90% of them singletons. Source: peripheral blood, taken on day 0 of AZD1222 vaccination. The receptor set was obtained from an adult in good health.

Here the CDR3 DNA reads TGTGCCAGCAGCCATGGGACCCTTCGGCCCCTCCACTTT. Protein: CASSHGTLRPLHF. The rearrangement links TRBV3-1 (or the pseudogene TRBV3-2) to TRBJ1-6, with D possibly TRBD1 on 5 matching bases. Germline V gene lookup returns CDR1 LGHDT and CDR2 YNNKEL (reference sequence). This CDR3 region has 13 residues. V lost 3 bases and J 13 bases, leaving 13 bases between the germline ends.

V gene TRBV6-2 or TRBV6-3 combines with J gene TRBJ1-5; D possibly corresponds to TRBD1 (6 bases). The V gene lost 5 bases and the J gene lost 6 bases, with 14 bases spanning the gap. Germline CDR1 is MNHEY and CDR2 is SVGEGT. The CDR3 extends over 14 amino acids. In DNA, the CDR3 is TGTGCCAGCAGTCGGACAGTCCGGGGTCAGCCCCAGCATTTT. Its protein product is CASSRTVRGQPQHF.

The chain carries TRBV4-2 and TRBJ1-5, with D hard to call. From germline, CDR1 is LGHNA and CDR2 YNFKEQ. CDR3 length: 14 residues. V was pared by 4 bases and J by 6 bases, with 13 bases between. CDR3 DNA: TGTGCCAGCAGCCCCCGACCCACGGGTCAGCCCCAGCATTTT. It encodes CASSPRPTGQPQHF.

This CDR3 reads CASSHGTAGQPQHF. CDR3 nucleotide sequence: TGCGCCAGCAGCCATGGGACAGCGGGTCAGCCCCAGCATTTT. The chain is built from TRBV5-1 and TRBJ1-5; TRBD1 agrees at 7 bases. With 4 bases clipped from V and 6 bases from J, the junction kept 7 bases outside the gene matches. CDR3 length: 14 residues. Germline assignment: CDR1 SGHRS and CDR2 YFSETQ.

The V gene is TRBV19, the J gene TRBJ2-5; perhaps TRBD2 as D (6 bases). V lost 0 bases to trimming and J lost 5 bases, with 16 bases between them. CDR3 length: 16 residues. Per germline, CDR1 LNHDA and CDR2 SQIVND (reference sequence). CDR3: CASSIDLMGGYETQYF. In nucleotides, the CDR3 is TGTGCCAGTAGTATAGATCTTATGGGGGGTTACGAGACCCAGTACTTC.

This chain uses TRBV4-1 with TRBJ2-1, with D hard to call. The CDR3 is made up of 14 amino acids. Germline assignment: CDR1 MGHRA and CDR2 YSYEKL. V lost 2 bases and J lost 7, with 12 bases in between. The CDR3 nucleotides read TGCGCCAGCAGCCAAAGCCGTACGGCGAATGAGCAGTTCTTC. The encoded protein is CASSQSRTANEQFF.

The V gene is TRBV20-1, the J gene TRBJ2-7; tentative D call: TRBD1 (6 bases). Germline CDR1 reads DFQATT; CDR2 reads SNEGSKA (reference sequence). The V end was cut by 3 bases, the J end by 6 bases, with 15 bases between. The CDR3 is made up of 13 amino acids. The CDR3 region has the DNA TGCAGTGCTAGTCGCACAGGGATCGGCGAGCAGTACTTC. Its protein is CSASRTGIGEQYF.

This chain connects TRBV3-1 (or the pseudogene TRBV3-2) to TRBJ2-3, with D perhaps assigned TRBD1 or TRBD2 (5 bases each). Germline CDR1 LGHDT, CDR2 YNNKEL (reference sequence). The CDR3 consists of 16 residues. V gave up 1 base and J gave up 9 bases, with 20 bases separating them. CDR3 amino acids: CASSQVWDPQFGTQYF. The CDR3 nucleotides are TGTGCCAGCAGCCAAGTTTGGGACCCCCAATTCGGCACGCAGTATTTT.